Reported below is one T cell receptor beta chain. Its antigen is not identified. The sample belongs to a study of shared clonotypes between healthy human individuals. Findings and limits, study-wide: All-four-donor shared clonotypes had higher generation probabilities than non-shared clonotypes did.

This CDR3 region has 14 residues. Germline CDR1 SGHRS, CDR2 YFSETQ. V shed 3 bases and J shed 0 bases, with 9 bases lying between them. Sequenced by immunoSEQ multiplex PCR; TCRdb stores in-frame clones only, minus some. This sample has about 2.3 million clones, with more than 80% found just once. Sequenced material: naive CD4+ T cells from PBMCs. Subset indicated: CD45RA+ positively selected. This clonotype originated in a man between 18 and 29 years old in good health. Some clones in this sample may be carry-over from other donors' samples. The V call is TRBV5-1, the J call TRBJ1-1; TRBD1 might be the D (6 bases). The CDR3 protein is CASSSNRVNTEAFF. The CDR3 DNA reads as TGCGCCAGCAGCTCGAACAGGGTGAACACTGAAGCTTTCTTT.